This TCR beta chain was found in a study of CD8+ T cells in alopecia areata. Study-wide points: Tofacitinib significantly brought down scalp clonality and expanded CD8+ clones among top 100. It was lesional scalp, especially alopecia totalis/universalis, that showed higher clonality than normal scalp. Only one nonresponder was present, which leaves the link between baseline CD8+ expansion and response uncertain.

Regarding treatment: oral pan-JAK inhibitor, 5-10 mg twice daily. This clone has just one count. The target antigen is unknown. The germline V gene has CDR1 MNHNY and CDR2 SVGAGI (reference sequence). Trimming pared 0 bases from V and 3 bases from J, leaving 12 bases between. The CDR3 spans 15 residues. In each case, RNA was isolated and then reverse transcribed into cDNA as the sequencing template. Repertoires were generated with immunoSEQ multiplex PCR, while TCRdb's copy carries only in-frame clones and drops some. The sample consists of roughly 40,000 clones, about three fifths of them appearing once.

Sample: CD8+ T cells sorted from blood, taken at week 4, from a patient treated with tofacitinib. V gene TRBV6-6 combines with J gene TRBJ2-7; TRBD1 is a possible D gene (5 bases). The sequence was collected from a human donor with alopecia areata. The CDR3 nucleotides read TGTGCCAGCAGTTACTCAACAGGCGAGAACTACGAGCAGTACTTC. Its translation is CASSYSTGENYEQYF.